This entry lists 21 T cell receptor beta chains sequenced from one sample in a study of beta chain features in type 1 diabetes. The isolated RNA, all of it, was reverse transcribed, so expressed TCRB transcripts were what got sequenced. Clones were read by immunoSEQ multiplex PCR, and TCRdb kept only the in-frame ones, dropping some. The data show some 410,000 clones, with about an eighth seen just once and 0.035% to 0.05% held by the top ten. Sequencing input: naive CD4+ T cells from blood. All receptors come from a woman aged 18-30 years in good health.

The rearrangement uses TRBV11-2 and TRBJ2-3; maybe TRBD2 (5 bases). Germline-derived CDR1 and CDR2 are SGHAT and FQNNGV. The CDR3 has 13 amino acids. V was pared by 6 bases and J by 3 bases, with 10 bases between. CDR3 sequence: CASRFGETDTQYF. Written as DNA, the CDR3 is TGTGCCAGCAGGTTCGGGGAGACAGATACGCAGTATTTT.

The chain uses TRBV28 and TRBJ1-2, with a possible D match to TRBD1 (6 bases). V was cut by 5 bases and J by 6 bases, with 13 bases left in between. Germline V gene sequence: CDR1 MDHEN, CDR2 SYDVKM. This CDR3 region has 13 residues. This CDR3 is CASSLLRDNGYTF. DNA for the CDR3: TGTGCCAGCAGTCTACTCCGGGACAATGGCTACACCTTC.

This clone turned up a few times. The same CDR3 can be traced to other DNA sequences in this sample. This chain uses TRBV5-1 with TRBJ2-1; D is unclear. Germline V gives CDR1 SGHRS, CDR2 YFSETQ. Trimming took 0 bases from V and 5 from J, leaving 3 bases between them. The CDR3 extends over 12 amino acids. CDR3 in amino acids: CASSLGHNEQFF. CDR3 coding DNA: TGCGCCAGCAGCTTGGGGCACAATGAGCAGTTCTTC.

This clone was observed a few times. The chain links TRBV19 to TRBJ2-3, with D uncertain. This CDR3 spans 19 amino acids. Germline V lookup: CDR1 LNHDA, CDR2 SQIVND (reference sequence). Deletions cut 7 bases from V and 2 bases from J, with 28 bases between. Here the CDR3 DNA reads TGTGCCAGTACCCCCGGGCGTCTACCTACGAGGTTTGCCACAGATACGCAGTATTTT. Translating gives CASTPGRLPTRFATDTQYF.

This clone was seen ten or more times. J is TRBJ1-2 and V is TRBV29-1; tentatively, D is TRBD1 (5 bases). Germline CDR1 reads SQVTM; CDR2 reads ANQGSEA. V lost 3 bases and J lost 7, with 12 bases in between. This CDR3 has 12 residues. CDR3 sequence reads: CSVDRGGSGYTF. The CDR3 DNA is TGCAGCGTTGACCGGGGCGGGAGTGGCTACACCTTC.

This clone came up a few times. This chain links TRBV7-2 with TRBJ1-4; D possibly corresponds to TRBD1 (5 bases). This CDR3 contains 14 residues. The V and J ends lost 6 bases and 8 bases respectively, with 16 bases between them. Germline values: CDR1 SGHTA, CDR2 FQGNSA. CDR3 loop: CASSYRGSYEKLFF. As DNA, the CDR3 is TGTGCCAGCAGTTATAGGGGATCCTACGAAAAACTGTTTTTT. The whole variable domain, remainder taken from reference TRBV7-2 and TRBJ1-4, is GAGVSQSPSNKVTEKGKDVELRCDPISGHTALYWYRQSLGQGLEFLIYFQGNSAPDKSGLPSDRFSAERTGGSVSTLTIQRTQQEDSAVYLCASSYRGSYEKLFFGSGTQLSVL.

V usage is TRBV27 and J usage is TRBJ2-2, with D tentatively TRBD2 (5 bases). The CDR3 spans 17 residues. The germline V gene encodes CDR1 MNHEY and CDR2 SMNVEV (reference sequence). The V and J ends lost 2 bases and 5 bases respectively, with 18 bases between them. In nucleotides, the CDR3 is TGTGCCAGCAGTTTAGGTGGGAGCTCCACCCTTACCGGGGAGCTGTTTTTT. It specifies CASSLGGSSTLTGELFF.

This sequence joins TRBV6-6 and TRBJ2-5, with D maybe TRBD1 (6 bases). The CDR3 spans 11 residues. With 10 bases removed from V and 4 bases from J, the gap between germline ends came to 10 bases. In germline, CDR1 is MNHNY, CDR2 SVGAGI (reference sequence). CDR3 in amino acids: CATDSLETQYF. CDR3 nucleotides: TGTGCCACGGACAGTCTAGAGACCCAGTACTTC.

The chain joins TRBV28 to TRBJ1-1, with D unresolved. The V gene lost 3 bases and the J gene lost 2 bases, with 7 bases spanning the gap. Germline V CDR1 and CDR2: MDHEN, SYDVKM. This CDR3 is 13 amino acids long. The CDR3 bases are TGTGCCAGCAGTTTCCCCATCAACACTGAAGCTTTCTTT. Encoded protein: CASSFPINTEAFF.

This chain links TRBV29-1 with TRBJ2-1; 7 nucleotides match TRBD1. J lost 6 bases, V lost 4 bases, and 12 bases had no gene match. This CDR3 spans 15 amino acids. Germline CDR1 reads SQVTM; CDR2 reads ANQGSEA. CDR3 protein: CSVGQGLETSNEQFF. The CDR3 DNA is TGCAGCGTTGGACAGGGTTTGGAGACTTCCAATGAGCAGTTCTTC.

Only a few counts were recorded for this clone. The chain combines TRBV5-1 with TRBJ2-5; TRBD2 aligns across 12 bases. The germline gives CDR1 SGHRS, CDR2 YFSETQ. The V gene end was trimmed by 5 bases and the J gene end by 5 bases; junction bases not matched to a gene: 1. The CDR3 has 13 amino acids. CDR3 bases: TGCGCCAGCAGGCTAGCGGGAGGGGAGACCCAGTACTTC. It is translated as CASRLAGGETQYF.

This clone has just a few counts. The chain has TRBV30 and TRBJ2-3; 8 positions match TRBD2. Looked up from germline, CDR1 is GTSNPN and CDR2 is SVGIG (reference sequence). V trimming: 0 bases; J trimming: 5 bases; junction bases outside the gene matches: 7. This CDR3 region has 15 residues. The DNA of the CDR3 is TGTGCCTGGAGTGTCGCCAGCGGGAGTCTAGATACGCAGTATTTT. Translation: CAWSVASGSLDTQYF.

The V call is TRBV19, the J call TRBJ1-2, with D perhaps matching TRBD1 (5 bases). The germline V and J ends were trimmed by 6 bases and 4 bases, with 15 bases remaining between them. The length of the CDR3 is 14 residues. From germline, CDR1 is LNHDA and CDR2 SQIVND (reference sequence). The CDR3 sequence is CASSLPGLGYGYTF. CDR3 nucleotide sequence: TGTGCCAGTAGCCTTCCAGGGCTCGGCTATGGCTACACCTTC.

The genes are TRBV27 and TRBJ2-7; D is uncertain. Trimming left V 1 base short and J 3 bases short, with 13 bases between. Per the germline V gene, CDR1 is MNHEY and CDR2 is SMNVEV (reference sequence). This CDR3 region has 15 residues. The CDR3 DNA sequence: TGTGCCAGCAGTTTATATGCCCCGAATAGCTACGAGCAGTACTTC. It specifies CASSLYAPNSYEQYF.

The table lists this clone with a few counts. The genes are TRBV7-9 and TRBJ1-1, with D unclear. The CDR3 contains 14 residues. V lost 0 bases, J lost 4 bases, and 9 bases lay in between. CDR1 is SEHNR, CDR2 FQNEAQ, per germline (reference sequence). Written as DNA, the CDR3 is TGTGCCAGCAGCTTAGCGGGAACAATCACTGAAGCTTTCTTT. Residues: CASSLAGTITEAFF. Full variable domain (outside the CDR3, taken from reference TRBV7-9 and TRBJ1-1): DTGVSQNPRHKITKRGQNVTFRCDPISEHNRLYWYRQTLGQGPEFLTYFQNEAQLEKSRLLSDRFSAERPKGSFSTLEIQRTEQGDSAMYLCASSLAGTITEAFFGQGTRLTVV.

The chain employs TRBV6-5 and TRBJ2-3; unclear D gene. Looked up from germline, CDR1 is MNHEY and CDR2 is SVGAGI. Trimming pared 7 bases from V and 6 bases from J, leaving 14 bases between. The CDR3 spans 13 residues. CDR3 sequence reads: CASKTPARDTQYF. The CDR3 DNA sequence: TGTGCCAGCAAGACCCCGGCGAGGGATACGCAGTATTTT.

The table lists this clone with many counts. The J gene is TRBJ2-4, the V gene TRBV7-9; D gene unclear. The germline V gene has CDR1 SEHNR and CDR2 FQNEAQ (reference sequence). With 0 bases removed from V and 4 bases from J, the gap between germline ends came to 10 bases. The CDR3 contains 15 residues. The CDR3 spells CASSLAPGRKNIQYF. The CDR3 coding sequence is TGTGCCAGCAGCTTAGCCCCAGGTCGGAAAAACATTCAGTACTTC.

The chain couples TRBV4-1 to TRBJ2-7; TRBD1 matches at 9 bases. CDR3 size: 14 residues. The germline V gene has CDR1 MGHRA and CDR2 YSYEKL. Trimming took 4 bases from V and 6 from J; bases not matched to a gene: 7. The CDR3 bases are TGCGCCAGCAGCCCCAAAGGACAGGGGATCGAGCAGTACGTC. Residues: CASSPKGQGIEQYV.

The chain links TRBV27 to TRBJ1-3; unclear D gene. Looked up from germline, CDR1 is MNHEY and CDR2 is SMNVEV (reference sequence). There are 14 residues in the CDR3. Between the trimmed V and J ends, which lost 2 bases and 7 bases, there was a span of 12 bases. This CDR3 reads CASSLKGNDNTIYF. In nucleotides, the CDR3 is TGTGCCAGCAGTTTAAAAGGGAATGATAACACCATATATTTT.

This clone occurred a few times. The chain uses TRBV5-6 and TRBJ1-1; D gene uncertain. CDR1 is SGHDT, CDR2 YYEEEE, per germline. Trimming pared 6 bases from V and 1 base from J, leaving 13 bases between. There are 14 residues in the CDR3. The CDR3 reads CASTSGGRNTEAFF. CDR3 DNA sequence: TGTGCCAGCACCAGCGGCGGGAGGAACACTGAAGCTTTCTTT.

V gene TRBV2 combines with J gene TRBJ2-3, with D perhaps matching TRBD1 (5 bases). CDR1 and CDR2 (germline): SNHLY, FYNNEI. The CDR3 is 14 residues long. The germline V and J ends were trimmed by 7 bases and 3 bases, with 14 bases remaining between them. This chain's CDR3 is CASTRDSPTDTQYF. Here the CDR3 DNA reads TGTGCCAGCACCAGGGATTCCCCAACAGATACGCAGTATTTT.